This TCR beta chain was sequenced in a study of PD-1 blockade in classical Hodgkin lymphoma. Turning to the study itself: Patients were infused with nivolumab 3 mg/kg every 2 weeks.

The repertoire was sequenced with immunoSEQ multiplex PCR; TCRdb's copy has only in-frame clones and lacks some. This sample carries approximately 1,900 clones, around four fifths of them seen once, and the ten largest clones take 35% to 45%. The CDR3 is made up of 12 amino acids. Germline loops: CDR1 ENHRY, CDR2 SYGVKD. V lost 1 base and J 6 bases, leaving 3 bases between the germline ends. Time point: cycle 4 day 1 (C4D1), after less than seven weeks of nivolumab. Exposure to brentuximab vedotin varied, and each patient had relapsed following autologous stem cell transplantation. From thawed PBMCs, CD4+ T cells were purified using magnetic negative selection.

Sequencing was performed on CD4+ T cells from blood, taken before the fourth cycle of nivolumab. The rearrangement links TRBV10-3 to TRBJ2-2; no reliable D call. The clonotype comes from a human donor with classical Hodgkin lymphoma. CDR3 in amino acids: CAISEFAGELFF. The CDR3 region has the DNA TGTGCCATCAGTGAGTTCGCCGGGGAGCTGTTTTTT.